The 15 T cell receptor beta chains below were found in one sample sequenced in a study of shared clonotypes between healthy human individuals. TCRdb's copy holds only in-frame clones and misses some; the assay was immunoSEQ multiplex PCR. The profile shows about 1 million clones, about 70% of them singletons. The sample consisted of memory CD4+ T cells sorted from blood. Subset: CD45RA-negative fraction. The receptors here all came from a man younger than 30 in good health.

The chain uses TRBV9 and TRBJ2-2; 12 bases are a match to TRBD2. V gave up 3 bases and J gave up 0 bases; unmatched junction bases: 3. Looked up from germline, CDR1 is SGDLS and CDR2 is YYNGEE. The length of the CDR3 is 17 residues. CDR3 residues: CASSGPSGGANTGELFF. In DNA form, the CDR3 reads TGTGCCAGCAGCGGTCCTAGCGGGGGGGCGAACACCGGGGAGCTGTTTTTT.

This clone turned up a few times. V gene TRBV9 combines with J gene TRBJ2-2; perhaps TRBD1 as D (6 bases). Germline V gene lookup returns CDR1 SGDLS and CDR2 YYNGEE. With 3 bases removed from V and 7 bases from J, the gap between germline ends came to 16 bases. There are 15 residues in the CDR3. CDR3 residues: CASSAFGTKGGELFF. Here the CDR3 DNA reads TGTGCCAGCAGCGCTTTCGGGACAAAGGGCGGGGAGCTGTTTTTT.

The genes are TRBV28 and TRBJ1-2; 9 bases line up with TRBD1. This CDR3 region has 14 residues. In germline, CDR1 is MDHEN, CDR2 SYDVKM. V shed 6 bases and J 5 bases; nucleotides not matched to a gene: 7. In DNA form, the CDR3 reads TGTGCCAGCAGAAAAACAGGGGGCTATTATGGCTACACCTTC. It encodes CASRKTGGYYGYTF.

V gene TRBV19 combines with J gene TRBJ1-6; possibly TRBD1 for D (6 bases). Between the trimmed V and J ends, which lost 0 bases and 8 bases, there was a span of 29 bases. CDR3 length equals 21 residues. Germline V gene data show CDR1 as LNHDA and CDR2 as SQIVND (reference sequence). The CDR3 DNA sequence: TGTGCCAGTAGTATAGACTCTAAGGAGAAGTGGATAACAGGGCTACATTCACCCCTCCACTTT. Encoded protein: CASSIDSKEKWITGLHSPLHF.

This clone was picked up one time. The V call is TRBV4-1, the J call TRBJ1-5, with D unresolved. There are 17 residues in the CDR3. Germline V gives CDR1 MGHRA, CDR2 YSYEKL. V was shortened by 0 bases and J by 1 base, with 13 bases between the two germline ends. CDR3 nucleotide sequence: TGCGCCAGCAGCCAAGATTCGACCAGCCCCAGCAATCAGCCCCAGCATTTT. It translates to CASSQDSTSPSNQPQHF.

The J gene is TRBJ2-7, the V gene TRBV6-5; D could derive from TRBD1 or TRBD2 (5 bases each). V dropped 0 bases and J dropped 6 bases, with 15 bases sitting between them. There are 15 residues in the CDR3. Germline V CDR1 and CDR2: MNHEY, SVGAGI. The DNA for the CDR3 is TGTGCCAGCAGTTACTCGAATCAGGGAGATACCGAGCAGTACTTC. Translation: CASSYSNQGDTEQYF.

This sequence joins TRBV5-5 and TRBJ1-1; maybe TRBD1 (6 bases). The germline gives CDR1 SGHKS, CDR2 YYEKEE (reference sequence). This CDR3 is 14 amino acids long. V was clipped by 0 bases and J by 4 bases, with 10 bases between them. The CDR3 sequence is CASSLGWGATEAFF. The CDR3 coding sequence is TGTGCCAGCAGCTTGGGATGGGGGGCCACTGAAGCTTTCTTT.

The chain couples TRBV5-1 to TRBJ2-2; D uncertain. The V end lost 4 bases, the J end lost 0 bases, and 10 bases lay between the germline ends. This CDR3 comprises 15 residues. CDR1 and CDR2 (germline): SGHRS, YFSETQ. CDR3 DNA sequence: TGCGCCAGCAGCCCGATCGAGCCGAACACCGGGGAGCTGTTTTTT. Protein sequence: CASSPIEPNTGELFF.

The chain has TRBV6-5 and TRBJ1-2; D is unresolved. This CDR3 has 12 amino acids. The germline V gene encodes CDR1 MNHEY and CDR2 SVGAGI. Trimming removed 6 bases at V and 6 bases at J, with 11 bases between. The CDR3 region has the DNA TGTGCCAGCAGGAGGGTGGAGGATGGCTACACCTTC. Its translation: CASRRVEDGYTF.

This sequence joins TRBV10-3 and TRBJ1-1, with TRBD1 identical over 9 bases. This CDR3 spans 17 amino acids. Germline CDR1 and CDR2: ENHRY and SYGVKD. V shed 5 bases and J 4 bases; nucleotides not matched to a gene: 14. CDR3 coding DNA: TGTGCCATCAGTTCATCCGGGACAGGGTCCCCTGGCACTGAAGCTTTCTTT. It encodes CAISSSGTGSPGTEAFF.

V and J are TRBV5-1 and TRBJ2-3; no clear D gene. This CDR3 is built from 13 residues. V was cut by 1 base and J by 3 bases, with 6 bases left in between. Germline V lookup: CDR1 SGHRS, CDR2 YFSETQ. DNA for the CDR3: TGCGCCAGCAGCTTGCCCCATACAGATACGCAGTATTTT. Translated: CASSLPHTDTQYF.

This clone was found a few times. The J gene is TRBJ1-2, the V gene TRBV5-1; D is unclear. The CDR3 loop spans 17 amino acids. V was pared by 3 bases and J by 1 base, with 19 bases between. CDR1 is SGHRS, CDR2 YFSETQ, per germline. The CDR3: CASSWNPGQTDNYGYTF. DNA of the CDR3: TGCGCCAGCAGCTGGAACCCGGGCCAAACGGATAACTATGGCTACACCTTC. Filled out from reference TRBV5-1 and TRBJ1-2, the complete variable domain reads KAGVTQTPRYLIKTRGQQVTLSCSPISGHRSVSWYQQTPGQGLQFLFEYFSETQRNKGNFPGRFSGRQFSNSRSEMNVSTLELGDSALYLCASSWNPGQTDNYGYTFGSGTRLTVV.

The genes are TRBV11-2 and TRBJ1-6; D uncertain. The CDR3 sequence is 13 residues long. CDR1 is SGHAT, CDR2 FQNNGV, per germline. The ends were cut back, 1 base at V and 8 bases at J, with 6 bases in the middle. In DNA form, the CDR3 reads TGTGCCAGCAGCTTAGTTCCGGATTCACCCCTCCACTTT. Its translation is CASSLVPDSPLHF. Supplemented by reference TRBV11-2 and TRBJ1-6, the full variable domain reads EAGVAQSPRYKIIEKRQSVAFWCNPISGHATLYWYQQILGQGPKLLIQFQNNGVVDDSQLPKDRFSAERLKGVDSTLKIQPAKLEDSAVYLCASSLVPDSPLHFGNGTRLTVT.

The chain combines TRBV9 with TRBJ2-5; possibly TRBD1 for D (8 bases). The CDR3 totals 17 residues. CDR1 SGDLS and CDR2 YYNGEE come from the germline V gene. The V end lost 0 bases, the J end lost 3 bases, and 18 bases lay between the germline ends. The chain's CDR3 is CASSVGIGQGGEETQYF. The CDR3 DNA reads TGTGCCAGCAGCGTAGGGATAGGACAGGGAGGGGAAGAGACCCAGTACTTC.

J is TRBJ2-2 and V is TRBV11-1; D gene uncertain. The V gene lost 1 base and the J gene lost 7 bases, with 4 bases spanning the gap. Per germline, CDR1 SGHAT and CDR2 FQDESV (reference sequence). The CDR3 runs 12 residues. The chain's CDR3 is CASSLEGGELFF. In nucleotides, the CDR3 is TGTGCCAGCAGCTTAGAGGGCGGGGAGCTGTTTTTT.